One T cell receptor (beta chain) is described in this entry. The target antigen is unknown. The sample's treatment: approximately nine-day PBMC culture with coronavirus spike peptide pools or control peptides (ViraFEST assay). Researchers used the Oncomine TCR Beta short-read assay to sequence DNA from cultured CD4+ T cells. MiXCR, run by TCRdb on the PCR reads, gives a single entry per CDR3 protein. The sample contains about 21,000 distinct CDR3 sequences, under 75% of which appear only once. The data were taken from a study of vaccination and CD4 T cells after COVID-19. The length of the CDR3 is 18 residues. Per the germline V gene, CDR1 is SGHNT and CDR2 is YENEEA. The ends were cut back, 7 bases at V and 5 bases at J, with 26 bases in the middle.

This sequence joins TRBV11-3 and TRBJ2-2; D tentatively fits TRBD1 or TRBD2 (5 bases each). The receptor was derived from a human donor who had recovered from COVID-19. What was sequenced was CD4+ T cells from blood, cultured in vitro. The CDR3 loop reads CASTVAGSTVGVTGELFF. Here the CDR3 DNA reads TGTGCCAGCACCGTAGCAGGGTCCACGGTGGGGGTTACCGGGGAGCTGTTTTTT.